The present TCR beta chain was sequenced within a study of blood T cell repertoires in COVID-19 (dated by TCRdb to 2020 to 2022). Describing the broader study: Collaborator samples came from the United States, Italy and Spain and covered acute and convalescent phases of COVID-19. The material from the prospective study consisted of cDNA or gDNA derived from T cells, B-cell-depleted T cells, or PBMCs. The dataset comprised deeply sampled blood TCRbeta repertoires from subjects exposed to, actively infected with, or recovered from COVID-19. The repertoires were released in a freely available public database meant as a resource for research on the immune response to SARS-CoV-2. Samples came from the ongoing ImmuneRACE study (first 160 participants) plus 1,254 subjects from 6 global collaborators. The sample metadata nearly always contained a de-identified subject ID, COVID-19 status, age in years and sex. Where HLA class I and class II types were available, the types were taken from metadata supplied by the sample provider, not from assay-based typing. Here is what the overall study found, with its caveats: Clinical and demographic metadata were provided uncurated, with the amount varying by source and participant.

Comment on this clone: No antigen is known for it. Base qualities are not recorded, but no much larger clone differs from it by a single base.

Participants in the prospective study were aged roughly 18 to 100 years, lived in under 30 United States geographic areas, and enrolled through a virtual design. Cohort assignment in the prospective study relied on participant-reported clinical history from a screening survey and a study questionnaire. Mobile phlebotomists in the prospective study collected whole blood, serum and a nasopharyngeal or oropharyngeal swab from every participant. Additional blood draws and questionnaires over an approximately two-month period could optionally be provided by prospective study participants. Prospective study blood samples were shipped either frozen or at room temperature before DNA extraction. TCRbeta CDR3 regions were amplified from genomic DNA using the immunoSEQ Assay, a bias-controlled multiplex PCR. Regarding the original processing steps: The number of nucleated cells in each sample was estimated from the amplification of reference gene primers within the assay. To quantify the absolute abundance of each unique TCRbeta CDR3 rearrangement, sequence reads were collapsed and filtered. For each sample, productive Simpson clonality was calculated as the square root of Simpson's diversity index across productive rearrangements. Drawn from immuneACCESS, this table holds only the in-frame rearrangements with V and J called that TCRdb kept. Clones are partly lost; checked studies trace under half to an unresolved V gene and leave the rest unexplained. V and J calls and clone size are given by that table; D and trimming were obtained from the DNA. This sample gives 200,000 to 300,000 clones in total; over 80% of them show up just once. The ten largest clonotypes hold 2.5% to 3% of the sample.

The CDR3 covers 12 residues, taking in both the cysteine and the phenylalanine. Here the CDR3 DNA is all that survives: 36 bases in frame from base 1. CDR1 and CDR2 were assigned from the germline V gene as SGHDT and YYEEEE. V and J are truncated by 2 bases and 11 bases respectively, leaving an intervening sequence of 8 bases. The sample comprised PBMCs or T cells enriched from blood (not recorded which). This TCR derives from a woman aged 25 to 45 with acute COVID-19. The V and J segments used are TRBV5-6 and TRBJ1-6; TRBD1 could be the D gene, as 5 bases match. The CDR3 reads CASSFEGAPLHF. The DNA sequence follows: TGTGCCAGCAGCTTTGAAGGGGCACCCCTCCACTTT. Extended through the reference TRBV5-6 and TRBJ1-6 proteins, this CDR3 yields the full variable domain: DAGVTQSPTHLIKTRGQQVTLRCSPKSGHDTVSWYQQALGQGPQFIFQYYEEEERQRGNFPDRFSGHQFPNYSSELNVNALLLGDSALYLCASSFEGAPLHFGNGTRLTVT.